The clone carrying this T cell receptor beta chain was counted ten times or more. Its antigen remains unidentified. The CDR3 covers 13 residues. Germline lookup yields CDR1 KGHSH and CDR2 LQKENI. V lost 2 bases and J 2 bases, leaving 6 bases between the germline ends. The source of the sample is a study of human T cells and chemical hapten exposure. TCRdb re-called the RACE reads through MiXCR, storing one row per CDR3 protein. The sample consists of 75,000 to 95,000 distinct CDR3 sequences, about 11% of them appearing once. Study findings and constraints: Following DPC sensitization, TCRs present above 1 in 1000 frequency showed no change.

The time point here: patch test 2, 6 weeks after DPC sensitization. Treatment: therapeutic diphenylcyclopropenone sensitization with weekly scalp DPC. This TCR was sampled from a man aged 40-55 years with alopecia areata. Some clones in this sample may be carry-over from other donors' samples. The chain recombines TRBV18 with TRBJ1-2; D unresolved. Source: whole blood, taken in connection with sensitization to the hapten diphenylcyclopropenone (DPC). The CDR3 spells CASSPGNNYGYTF. The CDR3 nucleotides read TGTGCCAGCTCACCAGGGAACAACTATGGCTACACCTTC.